This T cell receptor (beta chain) was profiled in a study of T cells in Graves' hyperthyroidism and ophthalmopathy. RNA transcripts provided the source from which TCR beta CDR3 regions were amplified. The HTBI primer set drove a first-round RT-PCR of the TCR CDR3. TCRdb used MiXCR to reprocess the multiplex PCR reads, holding one entry per CDR3 protein. The table shows 130,000 to 150,000 distinct CDR3 sequences, with 22% occurring only once. Hyperthyroidism in the patients, aged 18 to 65, was newly diagnosed and under 2 months in duration. This clonotype was detected many times. This CDR3 region has 13 residues. V lost 5 bases to trimming and J lost 6 bases; unmatched junction nucleotides: 8. Per germline, CDR1 DFQATT and CDR2 SNEGSKA (reference sequence).

The sequence came from a woman between 45 and 65 years old with Graves' hyperthyroidism that later progressed to Graves' ophthalmopathy. The sample consisted of blood. The V gene is TRBV20-1, the J gene TRBJ2-7, with 9 bases that match TRBD1. The CDR3, as DNA: TGCAGTGCTCGAGGACAGGGGCCCCGCGAGCAGTACTTC. Encoded protein: CSARGQGPREQYF.